The T cell receptor beta chain described here comes from a study of regulatory T cells in long-lasting Graves disease. Study-level results: Persistent disease preferred TRBV28, TRBJ1-2 and TRBJ2-5; new disease, TRBV20-1 and TRBJ2-1. Persistent patients had more shared public clonotypes (around 2,500) than new patients (roughly 940).

The CDR3 runs 13 residues. Germline loops: CDR1 SGHNT, CDR2 YENEEA. Trimming removed 1 base at V and 6 bases at J, with 7 bases between. This clonotype has a handful of counts. Its specificity is not known. Possible read error: a much larger clone is one base away. Time point reported: newly diagnosed GD, antithyroid drugs for less than 3 months. Following extraction of RNA from PBMCs, that RNA was used to make the TCR library. EDTA tubes received around 9.4 milliliters of collected peripheral blood. To make TCR beta libraries, researchers used iRepertoire HTBI primers and Arm-PCR of CDR3 regions. One entry per CDR3 protein results from TCRdb running MiXCR on the multiplex PCR reads. The top ten clones hold about 20% of a sample with roughly 420,000 distinct CDR3 sequences, around 15% of them seen once.

The source was peripheral blood mononuclear cells (PBMCs), collected at new diagnosis, from a patient treated with antithyroid drugs. The V gene is TRBV11-3, the J gene TRBJ2-1, with no clear D. The sequence came from a female donor with Graves disease. CDR3 sequence: CASSLGTVNEQFF. The CDR3 region has the DNA TGTGCCAGCAGCTTAGGGACCGTCAATGAGCAGTTCTTC.